The next 28 T cell receptor beta chains were all read from a single sample in a study of blood T cells in healthy people across ages. Primers used in a second PCR of about 6 to 11 cycles were a sample-barcoded 5' primer and a J-beta primer mix. TCRdb passed the 5' RACE reads through MiXCR, listing each CDR3 protein once. The data show approximately 1,700,000 distinct CDR3 sequences, with roughly 43% seen just once and more than 20% held by the top ten. The specimen sequenced was blood. The receptors were sampled from a human donor in good health.

This clonotype was observed a few times. CDR3 sequence: CASSVRGTPYTDTQYF. The CDR3 DNA follows: TGTGCCAGCAGTGTCAGGGGGACTCCTTACACAGATACGCAGTATTTT. The gene calls are TRBV6-2 or TRBV6-3 and TRBJ2-3, with D maybe TRBD1 (7 bases). The CDR3 has 16 amino acids. Germline V gene lookup returns CDR1 MNHEY and CDR2 SVGEGT. V lost 5 bases, J lost 2 bases, and 17 bases lay in between.

The chain has TRBV7-2 and TRBJ2-1; TRBD1 agrees at 7 bases. The germline CDR1 and CDR2 sequences are SGHTA and FQGNSA. Unmatched junction bases numbered 13, after V lost 6 bases and J lost 14 bases. CDR3 size: 13 residues. CDR3 protein: CASRQSPGTDKFF. In DNA form, the CDR3 reads TGTGCCAGCAGGCAAAGCCCCGGGACAGATAAGTTCTTC.

This clonotype was recorded many times. V gene TRBV29-1 combines with J gene TRBJ2-5, with D perhaps TRBD1 or TRBD2 (5 bases each). Germline CDR1 reads SQVTM; CDR2 reads ANQGSEA. The CDR3 loop spans 12 amino acids. V was clipped by 7 bases and J by 11 bases, with 20 bases between them. CDR3 in DNA: TGCAGCGCCGGAAGGTCAGGGTGGGAGCAGTACTTC. Its translation is CSAGRSGWEQYF. The entire variable domain, with the rest obtained from reference TRBV29-1 and TRBJ2-5, is as follows: SAVISQKPSRDICQRGTSLTIQCQVDSQVTMMFWYRQQPGQSLTLIATANQGSEATYESGFVIDKFPISRPNLTFSTLTVSNMSPEDSSIYLCSAGRSGWEQYFGPGTRLLVL.

Concerning this clonotype itself: An end of the junction differs from the germline gene, which may be a read error. J is TRBJ2-1 and V is TRBV7-9; D is possibly TRBD1 or TRBD2 (5 bases each). The germline V gene has CDR1 SEHNR and CDR2 FQNEAQ (reference sequence). This CDR3 region has 13 residues. This CDR3 is CVSSRGAYNEQFF. The CDR3 DNA reads as TGTGTCAGCAGCCGAGGGGCTTACAATGAGCAGTTCTTC.

The chain's CDR3 is CSGTGRHYEQYF. Written as DNA, the CDR3 is TGCAGCGGGACGGGCCGGCACTACGAGCAGTACTTC. V usage is TRBV29-1 and J usage is TRBJ2-7; no firm D call. The CDR3 loop spans 12 amino acids. Germline values: CDR1 SQVTM, CDR2 ANQGSEA. With 7 bases removed from V and 3 bases from J, the gap between germline ends came to 13 bases.

The sample holds a few counts of this clonotype. The chain carries TRBV6-2 or TRBV6-3 and TRBJ2-4, with 8 bases lining up with TRBD2. CDR1 is MNHEY, CDR2 SVGEGT, per germline. This CDR3 has 18 residues. V lost 5 bases to trimming and J lost 0 bases; unmatched junction nucleotides: 12. The CDR3 DNA reads as TGTGCCAGCAGTCTTCCCTGGCGAGCGGGGGTAGCCAAAAACATTCAGTACTTC. Protein sequence: CASSLPWRAGVAKNIQYF.

As concerns this clonotype: Relative to the germline gene, one junction end is altered; a read error may explain this. The V and J genes are TRBV27 and TRBJ2-1; D gene uncertain. The CDR3 spans 16 residues. The germline V gene has CDR1 MNHEY and CDR2 SMNVEV (reference sequence). The CDR3 nucleotides are TGTGCCAGCAGTTTCCTCGGTCGGAGCTCCAACAATGAGCAGTTCTTC. It codes for CASSFLGRSSNNEQFF.

The chain combines TRBV12-3 or TRBV12-4 with TRBJ2-1; 7 bases are a match to TRBD2. The ends lost 4 bases at V and 14 bases at J; junction bases unmatched: 8. The CDR3 extends over 12 amino acids. CDR3 coding DNA: TGTGCCAGCAGTTCCCCGGGACTATCTAAGTTCTTC. Amino acid sequence: CASSSPGLSKFF.

The chain carries TRBV6-5 and TRBJ2-1; 7 bases are shared with TRBD1. Per the germline V gene, CDR1 is MNHEY and CDR2 is SVGAGI. Trimming cost V 6 bases and J 2 bases; bases outside gene matches: 10. The CDR3 spans 16 residues. The CDR3: CASRGDRQGTYNEQFF. CDR3 nucleotides: TGTGCCAGCAGGGGGGACCGACAGGGAACCTACAATGAGCAGTTCTTC.

This clonotype was observed a few times. The rearrangement joins TRBV20-1 to TRBJ2-1; 9 bases line up with TRBD2. Germline CDR1 reads DFQATT; CDR2 reads SNEGSKA (reference sequence). There are 18 residues in the CDR3. With 5 bases clipped from V and 0 bases from J, the junction kept 14 bases outside the gene matches. Here the CDR3 DNA reads TGCAGTGCTCCGACTCCCTTTAGCGGGGGAAGCTCCTACAATGAGCAGTTCTTC. This encodes CSAPTPFSGGSSYNEQFF.

V usage is TRBV24-1 and J usage is TRBJ2-3; 8 positions match TRBD1. This CDR3 contains 19 residues. CDR1 and CDR2 from the germline V gene are KGHDR and SFDVKD. Unmatched junction bases numbered 13, after V lost 3 bases and J lost 0 bases. CDR3 nucleotides: TGTGCCACCAGTGATGCAGCACCTGATGGACAGGGCAGCACAGATACGCAGTATTTT. Amino acid sequence: CATSDAAPDGQGSTDTQYF.

This clonotype was picked up one time. The chain recombines TRBV20-1 with TRBJ2-1, with a tentative D call TRBD2 (6 bases). Germline assignment: CDR1 DFQATT and CDR2 SNEGSKA (reference sequence). The CDR3 length is 16 residues. V was shortened by 4 bases and J by 6 bases, with 22 bases between the two germline ends. The CDR3 reads CSAKIPGLPSVNEQFF. The CDR3 DNA is TGCAGTGCTAAGATACCGGGACTCCCCTCGGTCAATGAGCAGTTCTTC.

The gene calls are TRBV5-1 and TRBJ2-3; D is unresolved. Germline CDR1 and CDR2: SGHRS and YFSETQ. Trimming shortened V by 7 bases and J by 2 bases, and 17 bases separated the two germline ends. This CDR3 spans 15 amino acids. CDR3 in amino acids: CASGWSDLYTDTQYF. The CDR3 nucleotides are TGCGCCAGCGGATGGAGCGACCTTTACACAGATACGCAGTATTTT.

The V call is TRBV6-2 or TRBV6-3, the J call TRBJ2-7, with 9 bases fitting TRBD1. V shed 0 bases and J 6 bases; nucleotides not matched to a gene: 6. This CDR3 region has 15 residues. CDR1 is MNHEY, CDR2 SVGEGT, per germline. In DNA form, the CDR3 reads TGTGCCAGCAGTTACTCGGTACAGGGGGCCTCCGAGCAGTACTTC. Amino acids: CASSYSVQGASEQYF.

This clonotype has only a few counts. CDR3 nucleotide sequence: TGCGCCAGCAGCCACGGGACTACTAGCGGCACAGATACGCAGTATTTT. Translation gives CASSHGTTSGTDTQYF. The chain joins TRBV4-3 to TRBJ2-3; 7 bases map to TRBD2. The CDR3 has 16 amino acids. Losses at the gene ends were 3 bases for V and 1 base for J; bases not matched to a gene: 7. In germline, CDR1 is LGHNA, CDR2 YSLEER.

This clonotype was seen a few times. The V call is TRBV29-1, the J call TRBJ2-3; D tentatively reads TRBD1 or TRBD2 (5 bases each). Deletions cut 5 bases from V and 1 base from J, with 16 bases between. From germline, CDR1 is SQVTM and CDR2 ANQGSEA. The CDR3 totals 15 residues. CDR3 coding DNA: TGCAGCGTTACCGGGACCCTTTTCGGCACAGATACGCAGTATTTT. Protein: CSVTGTLFGTDTQYF.

The chain is built from TRBV7-9 and TRBJ2-1; 7 bases map to TRBD1. Germline CDR1 is SEHNR and CDR2 is FQNEAQ (reference sequence). Trimming cost V 5 bases and J 0 bases; bases outside gene matches: 16. The CDR3 contains 19 residues. In DNA, the CDR3 is TGTGCCAGCAGCCAGGGGGTTAGAGGGCCCATGAGCTCCTACAATGAGCAGTTCTTC. This encodes CASSQGVRGPMSSYNEQFF.

This clonotype has only a few counts. V gene TRBV5-1 combines with J gene TRBJ2-7; the match to TRBD1 covers 7 bases. Germline CDR1 and CDR2: SGHRS and YFSETQ. The CDR3 runs 14 residues. Losses at the gene ends were 6 bases for V and 4 bases for J; bases not matched to a gene: 10. The CDR3 region has the DNA TGCGCCAGCACCCTGGACAGGTTTTCGTACGAGCAGTACTTC. Amino acid sequence: CASTLDRFSYEQYF.

A few counts support this clonotype. The gene calls are TRBV9 and TRBJ2-2; 10 bases are shared with TRBD2. Germline CDR1 and CDR2: SGDLS and YYNGEE. The CDR3 is made up of 17 amino acids. V shed 0 bases and J 6 bases; nucleotides not matched to a gene: 8. CDR3 protein: CASSVAPSGGAPGELFF. The CDR3 DNA sequence: TGTGCCAGCAGCGTAGCCCCAAGCGGGGGGGCGCCCGGGGAGCTGTTTTTT.

Only a few counts were recorded for this clonotype. The rearrangement uses TRBV12-3 or TRBV12-4 and TRBJ2-5; TRBD2 agrees at 8 bases. This CDR3 contains 15 residues. Trimming removed 4 bases from V and 4 bases from J; junction bases left unmatched: 8. CDR3 sequence: CASSSRVAGRETQYF. CDR3 bases: TGTGCCAGCAGTTCCCGCGTAGCGGGGCGAGAGACCCAGTACTTC.

J is TRBJ1-2 and V is TRBV9; D unclear. The CDR3 is 16 residues long. Germline CDR1 reads SGDLS; CDR2 reads YYNGEE. V was cut by 4 bases and J by 1 base, with 17 bases left in between. The CDR3 loop is CASSPMGNSNNYGYTF. The CDR3 DNA sequence: TGTGCCAGCAGCCCCATGGGGAACAGCAATAACTATGGCTACACCTTC.

This rearrangement joins TRBV20-1 to TRBJ2-7; 8 nucleotides match TRBD1. Germline loops: CDR1 DFQATT, CDR2 SNEGSKA (reference sequence). After removal of 1 base from V and 4 bases from J, the junction contained 9 bases not matched to a gene. The CDR3 has 15 amino acids. CDR3 sequence (DNA): TGCAGTGCTAGAGCTCGAGGACAGGGCACATACGAGCAGTACTTC. This sequence encodes CSARARGQGTYEQYF.

This clonotype occurred a few times. The rearrangement uses TRBV29-1 and TRBJ1-2; 9 bases agree with TRBD1. Per the germline V gene, CDR1 is SQVTM and CDR2 is ANQGSEA. The junction had 9 bases not matched to a gene; V was cut back by 5 bases and J by 8 bases. CDR3 size: 13 residues. The CDR3 loop is CSVRELQGAGYTF. CDR3 nucleotides: TGCAGCGTTCGAGAACTACAGGGGGCGGGCTACACCTTC. The full variable domain, in which reference TRBV29-1 and TRBJ1-2 provide the parts outside the CDR3, is SAVISQKPSRDICQRGTSLTIQCQVDSQVTMMFWYRQQPGQSLTLIATANQGSEATYESGFVIDKFPISRPNLTFSTLTVSNMSPEDSSIYLCSVRELQGAGYTFGSGTRLTVV.

The gene calls are TRBV6-5 and TRBJ2-2; D perhaps matches TRBD1 (6 bases). This CDR3 has 15 residues. Germline V gene sequence: CDR1 MNHEY, CDR2 SVGAGI. The V end lost 6 bases, the J end lost 5 bases, and 16 bases lay between the germline ends. The CDR3 DNA reads TGTGCCAGCAGCGATACAGGGTCGGAGACCGGGGAGCTGTTTTTT. This translates into CASSDTGSETGELFF.

This CDR3 reads CAISEFLSNQPQHF. The CDR3 DNA is TGTGCCATCAGTGAGTTTCTATCCAATCAGCCCCAGCATTTT. The chain carries TRBV10-3 and TRBJ1-5; D ambiguous. The CDR3 is 14 amino acids. Trimming removed 1 base from V and 3 bases from J, with 7 bases in between. CDR1 ENHRY and CDR2 SYGVKD come from the germline V gene.

The chain combines TRBV27 with TRBJ2-1; either TRBD1 or TRBD2 may fit D (6 bases each). Germline V gene sequence: CDR1 MNHEY, CDR2 SMNVEV (reference sequence). The CDR3 length is 16 residues. V was cut by 3 bases and J by 3 bases, with 15 bases left in between. The CDR3 nucleotides read TGTGCCAGCAGTTTGAATTGGGGGGCCCACTACAATGAGCAGTTCTTC. As protein: CASSLNWGAHYNEQFF.

The gene calls are TRBV10-3 and TRBJ2-3; 8 bases are shared with TRBD2. The CDR3 is made up of 14 amino acids. Germline loops: CDR1 ENHRY, CDR2 SYGVKD. J was trimmed by 4 bases and V by 2 bases; bases with no gene match: 2. The CDR3 protein is CAISEGGGPDTQYF. The CDR3 DNA is TGTGCCATCAGTGAGGGCGGGGGGCCAGATACGCAGTATTTT.

The table lists this clonotype with a few counts. This chain links TRBV7-2 with TRBJ2-3; no clear D. Germline V gene lookup returns CDR1 SGHTA and CDR2 FQGNSA. V dropped 1 base and J dropped 6 bases, with 14 bases sitting between them. The CDR3 consists of 15 residues. The CDR3: CASSLGAIGSDTQYF. The CDR3 DNA follows: TGTGCCAGCAGCTTAGGGGCTATAGGGTCTGATACGCAGTATTTT.